This T cell receptor beta chain came from a study of regulatory T cells in long-lasting Graves disease. At least ten counts were recorded for this clonotype. The CDR3 runs 15 residues. Trimming removed 3 bases from V and 8 bases from J, with 17 bases in between. The germline V gene encodes CDR1 SGHTA and CDR2 FQGNSA. Time point indicated: newly diagnosed GD, antithyroid drugs for less than 3 months. The TCR library used RNA extracted from PBMCs. CDR3-region Arm-PCR and iRepertoire HTBI primers produced the TCR beta libraries. TCRdb itself ran the multiplex PCR reads through MiXCR, one entry per CDR3 protein. The sample contains about 430,000 distinct CDR3 sequences, about 15% of which appear only once. A further study also used this sample, focusing on T cells in Graves' hyperthyroidism and ophthalmopathy. That paper adds: Within blood appeared most thyroid clonotypes that had expanded above 0.001.

This receptor was identified in a woman in her thirties or forties with Graves disease. The material sequenced was peripheral blood mononuclear cells (PBMCs), taken at new diagnosis, from a patient treated with antithyroid drugs. The rearrangement links TRBV7-2 to TRBJ2-1, with D perhaps TRBD2 (6 bases). DNA for the CDR3: TGTGCCAGCAGCTTTACCCGCCCAGGGAGGCATGAGCAGTTCTTC. Residues: CASSFTRPGRHEQFF.